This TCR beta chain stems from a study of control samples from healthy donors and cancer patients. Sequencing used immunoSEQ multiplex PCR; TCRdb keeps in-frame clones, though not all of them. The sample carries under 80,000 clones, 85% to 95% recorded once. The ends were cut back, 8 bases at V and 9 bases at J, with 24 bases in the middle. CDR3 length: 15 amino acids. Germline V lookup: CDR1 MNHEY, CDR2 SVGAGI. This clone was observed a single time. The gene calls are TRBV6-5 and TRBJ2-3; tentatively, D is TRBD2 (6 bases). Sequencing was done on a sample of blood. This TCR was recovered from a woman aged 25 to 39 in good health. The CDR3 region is CASSKAGSSSGTQYF. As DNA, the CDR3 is TGTGCCAGCTCCAAAGCGGGCTCATCCTCGGGAACGCAGTATTTT.